This is a list of T cell receptor beta chains from one sample in a study of blood T cell repertoires in COVID-19. This table comes from immunoSEQ multiplex PCR, and its TCRdb copy is limited to in-frame clones, with some not included. The data hold approximately 260,000 clones, with about 87% observed a single time. The sequencing sample was made of peripheral blood. The receptors originated from a woman between 70 and 85 years old with COVID-19, enrolled during active disease. CDR3s include the opening cysteine and the closing phenylalanine or tryptophan. A D gene is named only where the DNA matches it firmly. A clone size is listed for some rows: how often the clone was seen (once, few, many), or a class if it is expanded.

J | D | V | size | CDR3 | DNA
TRBJ1-2 | TRBD1 | TRBV2 | NA | CASSESGTGVGYTF | TGTGCCAGCAGTGAATCCGGGACAGGGGTTGGCTACACCTTC
TRBJ1-1 | TRBD1 | TRBV6-2/TRBV6-3 | NA | CASSYSTGGVGTEAFF | TGTGCCAGCAGTTACTCAACAGGGGGCGTCGGCACTGAAGCTTTCTTT
TRBJ1-3 | NA | TRBV6-1 | NA | CASSEGRVASINAGNTIYF | TGTGCCAGCAGTGAAGGCAGGGTTGCAAGCATCAACGCTGGAAACACCATATATTTT
TRBJ2-5 | TRBD1 | TRBV4-1 | NA | CASSHTGQELWETQYF | TGCGCCAGCAGCCATACGGGACAGGAGTTGTGGGAGACCCAGTACTTC
TRBJ1-3 | TRBD1 | TRBV28 | NA | CASSSNRGAGNTIYF | TGTGCCAGCAGCTCCAACAGGGGGGCAGGAAACACCATATATTTT
TRBJ2-7 | TRBD1 | TRBV29-1 | once | CSVEGDSRSSYEQYF | TGCAGCGTTGAAGGGGACAGCAGGAGCTCCTACGAGCAGTACTTC
TRBJ1-5 | TRBD1 | TRBV30 | NA | CAWSGTGDGQPQHF | TGTGCCTGGAGCGGGACAGGGGATGGGCAGCCCCAGCATTTT
TRBJ2-3 | NA | TRBV27 | once | CASSLITDTQYF | TGTGCCAGCAGTTTAATAACAGATACGCAGTATTTT
TRBJ2-1 | TRBD2 | TRBV6-4 | once | CASSVTSGSINEQFF | TGTGCCAGCAGTGTGACTAGCGGGAGTATTAATGAGCAGTTCTTC
TRBJ2-5 | NA | TRBV11-3 | NA | CASSLGQGGGETQYF | TGTGCCAGCAGCTTAGGTCAGGGAGGCGGTGAGACCCAGTACTTC
TRBJ2-4 | NA | TRBV11-2 | NA | CASSPGQYLAKNIQYF | TGTGCCAGCAGCCCTGGACAGTATCTAGCCAAAAACATTCAGTACTTC
TRBJ1-2 | NA | TRBV28 | NA | CASRELLRGYTF | TGTGCCAGCAGAGAACTTTTGAGGGGCTACACCTTC
TRBJ2-7 | NA | TRBV19 | NA | CASSPGAGVGEQYF | TGTGCCAGTAGTCCTGGGGCAGGGGTAGGCGAGCAGTACTTC
TRBJ2-1 | NA | TRBV3-1/TRBV3-2 | NA | CASSQDAPIYNEQFF | TGTGCCAGCAGCCAAGATGCGCCGATCTACAATGAGCAGTTCTTC
TRBJ1-6 | NA | TRBV7-3 | NA | CASSLSGQYNSPLHF | TGTGCCAGCAGCTTAAGCGGACAGTATAATTCACCCCTCCACTTT
TRBJ2-7 | TRBD2 | TRBV6-5 | NA | CASSLGLAGGSEQYF | TGTGCCAGCAGTCTCGGACTAGCGGGAGGTTCCGAGCAGTACTTC
TRBJ2-1 | NA | TRBV28 | NA | CASTHGGSYNEQFF | TGTGCCAGCACCCATGGGGGGTCCTACAATGAGCAGTTCTTC
TRBJ1-6 | TRBD1 | TRBV3-1/TRBV3-2 | NA | CASTTGDVTSPLHF | TGTGCCAGCACAACAGGGGACGTAACCTCACCCCTCCACTTT